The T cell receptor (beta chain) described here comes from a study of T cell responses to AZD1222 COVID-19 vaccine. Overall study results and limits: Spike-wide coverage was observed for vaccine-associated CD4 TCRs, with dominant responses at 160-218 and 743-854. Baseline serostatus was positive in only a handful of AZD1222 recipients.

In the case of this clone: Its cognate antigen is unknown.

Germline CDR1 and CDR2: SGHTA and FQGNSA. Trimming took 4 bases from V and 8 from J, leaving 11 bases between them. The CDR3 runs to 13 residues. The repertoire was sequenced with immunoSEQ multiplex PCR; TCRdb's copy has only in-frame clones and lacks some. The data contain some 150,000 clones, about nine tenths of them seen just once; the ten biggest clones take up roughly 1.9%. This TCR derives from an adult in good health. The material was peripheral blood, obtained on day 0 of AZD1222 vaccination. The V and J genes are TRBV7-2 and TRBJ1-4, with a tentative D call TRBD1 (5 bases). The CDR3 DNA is TGTGCCAGCAGCTGGCAGGGTAACGAAAAACTGTTTTTT. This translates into CASSWQGNEKLFF.